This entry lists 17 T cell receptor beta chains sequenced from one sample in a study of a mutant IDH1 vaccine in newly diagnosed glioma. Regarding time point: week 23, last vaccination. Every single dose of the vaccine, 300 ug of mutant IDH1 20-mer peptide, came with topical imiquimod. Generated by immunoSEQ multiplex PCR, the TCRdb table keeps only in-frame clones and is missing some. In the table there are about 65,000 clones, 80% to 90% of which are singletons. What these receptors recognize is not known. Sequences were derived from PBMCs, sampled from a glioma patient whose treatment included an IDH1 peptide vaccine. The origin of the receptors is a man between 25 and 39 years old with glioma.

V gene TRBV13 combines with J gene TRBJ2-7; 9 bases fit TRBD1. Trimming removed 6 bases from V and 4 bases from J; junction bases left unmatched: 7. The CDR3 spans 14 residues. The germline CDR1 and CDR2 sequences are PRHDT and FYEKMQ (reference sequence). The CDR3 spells CASSQGQGMYEQYF. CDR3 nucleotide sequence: TGTGCCAGCAGTCAGGGACAGGGAATGTACGAGCAGTACTTC.

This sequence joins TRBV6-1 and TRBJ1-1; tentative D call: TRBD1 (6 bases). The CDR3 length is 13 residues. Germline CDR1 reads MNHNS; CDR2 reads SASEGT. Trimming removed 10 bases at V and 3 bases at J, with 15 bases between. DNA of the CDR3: TGTGCCACCTTAAAGGGGGGAGACACTGAAGCTTTCTTT. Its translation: CATLKGGDTEAFF.

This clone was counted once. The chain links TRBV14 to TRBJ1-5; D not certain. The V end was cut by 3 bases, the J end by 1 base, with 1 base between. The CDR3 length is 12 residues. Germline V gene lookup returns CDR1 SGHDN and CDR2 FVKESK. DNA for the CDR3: TGTGCCAGCAGCCAGAGCAATCAGCCCCAGCATTTT. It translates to CASSQSNQPQHF.

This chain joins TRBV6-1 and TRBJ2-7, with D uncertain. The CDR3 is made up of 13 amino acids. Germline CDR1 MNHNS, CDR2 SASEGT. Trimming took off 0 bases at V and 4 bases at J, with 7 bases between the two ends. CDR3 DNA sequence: TGTGCCAGCAGTGAAGCGAACACATACGAGCAGTACTTC. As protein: CASSEANTYEQYF.

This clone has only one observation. This chain's CDR3 is CASSLGGNNYGYTF. DNA of the CDR3: TGTGCCAGCAGTTTAGGGGGGAATAACTATGGCTACACCTTC. The V call is TRBV28, the J call TRBJ1-2; D is perhaps TRBD1 (5 bases). The CDR3 is 14 residues long. Germline lookup yields CDR1 MDHEN and CDR2 SYDVKM. The V gene lost 2 bases and the J gene lost 1 base, with 8 bases spanning the gap.

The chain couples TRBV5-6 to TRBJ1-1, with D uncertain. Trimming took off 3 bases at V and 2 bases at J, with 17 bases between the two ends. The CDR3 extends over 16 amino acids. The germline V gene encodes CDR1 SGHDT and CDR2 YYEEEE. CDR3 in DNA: TGTGCCAGCAGCTGGGGTAAAATCTCTCCAAACACTGAAGCTTTCTTT. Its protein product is CASSWGKISPNTEAFF.

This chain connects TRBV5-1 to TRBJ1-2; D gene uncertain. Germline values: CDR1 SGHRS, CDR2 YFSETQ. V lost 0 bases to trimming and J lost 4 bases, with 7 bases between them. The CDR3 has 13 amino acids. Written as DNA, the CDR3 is TGCGCCAGCAGCTTGGCCGAGCCCTATGGCTACACCTTC. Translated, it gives CASSLAEPYGYTF.

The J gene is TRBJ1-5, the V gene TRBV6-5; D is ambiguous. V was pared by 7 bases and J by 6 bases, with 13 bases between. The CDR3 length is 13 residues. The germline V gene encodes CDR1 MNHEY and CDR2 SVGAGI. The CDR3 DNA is TGTGCCAGCAACTACAAAGCGGGTCAGCCCCAGCATTTT. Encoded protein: CASNYKAGQPQHF.

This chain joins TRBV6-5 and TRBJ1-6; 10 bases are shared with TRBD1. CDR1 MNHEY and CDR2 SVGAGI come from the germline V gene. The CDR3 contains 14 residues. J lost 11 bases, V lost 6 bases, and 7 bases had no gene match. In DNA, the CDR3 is TGTGCCAGCAGCCGGGACAGGGGTTTTCCACCCCTCCACTTT. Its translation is CASSRDRGFPPLHF.

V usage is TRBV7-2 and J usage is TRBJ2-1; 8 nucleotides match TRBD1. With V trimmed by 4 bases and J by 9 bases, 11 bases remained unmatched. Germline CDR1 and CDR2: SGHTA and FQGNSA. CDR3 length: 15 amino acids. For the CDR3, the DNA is TGTGCCAGCAGCTCCGACAGGGGCCCCCTAAGTGAGCAGTTCTTC. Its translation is CASSSDRGPLSEQFF.

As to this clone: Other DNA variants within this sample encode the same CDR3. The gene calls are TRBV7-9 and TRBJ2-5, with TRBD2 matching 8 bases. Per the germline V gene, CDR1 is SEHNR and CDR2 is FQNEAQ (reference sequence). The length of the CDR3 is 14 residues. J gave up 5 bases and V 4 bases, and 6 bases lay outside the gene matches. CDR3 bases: TGTGCCAGCAGCTCCACGGGGGGGGAGGAGACCCAGTACTTC. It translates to CASSSTGGEETQYF.

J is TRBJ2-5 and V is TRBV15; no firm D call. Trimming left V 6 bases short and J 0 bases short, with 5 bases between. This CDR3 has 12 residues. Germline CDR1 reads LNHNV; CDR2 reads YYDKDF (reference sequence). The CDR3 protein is CATSIHQETQYF. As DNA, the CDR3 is TGTGCCACCAGTATTCACCAAGAGACCCAGTACTTC.

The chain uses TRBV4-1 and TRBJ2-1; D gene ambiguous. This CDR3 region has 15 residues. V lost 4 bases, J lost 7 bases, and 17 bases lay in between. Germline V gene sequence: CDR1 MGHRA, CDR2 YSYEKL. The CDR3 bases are TGCGCCAGCAGCCGAAAAATCGAGGACCTAAATGAGCAGTTCTTC. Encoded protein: CASSRKIEDLNEQFF.

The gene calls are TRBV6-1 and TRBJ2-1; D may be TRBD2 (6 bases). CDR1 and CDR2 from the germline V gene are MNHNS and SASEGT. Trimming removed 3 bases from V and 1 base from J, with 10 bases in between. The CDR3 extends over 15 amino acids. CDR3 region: CASSEEAGSYNEQFF. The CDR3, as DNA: TGTGCCAGCAGTGAGGAAGCGGGTTCCTACAATGAGCAGTTCTTC.

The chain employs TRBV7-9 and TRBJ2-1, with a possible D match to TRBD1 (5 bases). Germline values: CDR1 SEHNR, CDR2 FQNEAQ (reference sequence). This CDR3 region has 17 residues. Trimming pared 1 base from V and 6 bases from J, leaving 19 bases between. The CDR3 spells CASSLVSLENRRNEQFF. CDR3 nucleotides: TGTGCCAGCAGCTTAGTCTCCCTCGAAAACAGGCGCAATGAGCAGTTCTTC.

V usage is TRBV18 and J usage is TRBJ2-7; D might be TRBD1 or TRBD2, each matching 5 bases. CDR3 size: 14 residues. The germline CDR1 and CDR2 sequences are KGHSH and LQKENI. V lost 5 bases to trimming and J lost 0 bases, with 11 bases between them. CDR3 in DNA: TGTGCCAGCTCATCGGGACGGACCTCCTACGAGCAGTACTTC. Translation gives CASSSGRTSYEQYF.

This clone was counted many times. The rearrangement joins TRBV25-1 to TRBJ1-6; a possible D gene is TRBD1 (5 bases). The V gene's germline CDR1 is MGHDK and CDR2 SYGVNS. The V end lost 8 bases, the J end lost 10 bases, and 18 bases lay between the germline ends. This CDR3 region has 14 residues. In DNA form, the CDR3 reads TGTGCCAGCGGGGGAAGAGGGATAGGGTCACCCCTCCACTTT. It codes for CASGGRGIGSPLHF.